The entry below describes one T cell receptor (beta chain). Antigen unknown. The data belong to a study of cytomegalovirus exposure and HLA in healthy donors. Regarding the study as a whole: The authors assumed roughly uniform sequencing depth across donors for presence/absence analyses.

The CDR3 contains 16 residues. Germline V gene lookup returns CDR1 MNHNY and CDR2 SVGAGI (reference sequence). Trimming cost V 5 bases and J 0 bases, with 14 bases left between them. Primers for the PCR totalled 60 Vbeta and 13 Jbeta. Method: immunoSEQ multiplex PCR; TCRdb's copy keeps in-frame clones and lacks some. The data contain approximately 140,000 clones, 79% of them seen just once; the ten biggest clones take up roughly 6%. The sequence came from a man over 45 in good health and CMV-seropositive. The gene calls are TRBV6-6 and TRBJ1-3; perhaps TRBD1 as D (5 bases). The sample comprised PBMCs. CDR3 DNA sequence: TGTGCCAGCAGTCCCCTGACGGGACTCTCTGGAAACACCATATATTTT. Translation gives CASSPLTGLSGNTIYF.